The entry that follows covers one T cell receptor beta chain sequence. Its antigen is undetermined. This sample stems from a study of cytomegalovirus exposure and HLA in healthy donors. The study, taken as a whole, reports: Fewer N-insertions (relative to the approximately 700-donor mean) were reportedly seen in an Asian-associated ancestry cluster in a later analysis. Using a false discovery rate of 0.05, a later analysis showed that 15,000 to 20,000 TCR beta sequences were associated with HLA alleles. It was fewer than 200 TCR beta chains that were listed as cytomegalovirus-associated.

PCR amplification relied on 60 Vbeta primers (plus 13 Jbeta primers). The method was immunoSEQ multiplex PCR; TCRdb's version includes in-frame clones alone and lacks a portion of them. The sample includes 75,000 to 95,000 clones. This CDR3 has 11 residues. Germline lookup yields CDR1 SGHDT and CDR2 YYEEEE. V was shortened by 4 bases and J by 7 bases, with 8 bases between the two germline ends. The sequence derives from a woman in her sixties or seventies in good health and CMV-seronegative. Sequenced sample: PBMCs. The chain uses TRBV5-6 and TRBJ1-1; D gene uncertain. CDR3 sequence: CASSRSFEAFF. The CDR3 DNA reads as TGTGCCAGCAGCCGGAGCTTTGAAGCTTTCTTT.